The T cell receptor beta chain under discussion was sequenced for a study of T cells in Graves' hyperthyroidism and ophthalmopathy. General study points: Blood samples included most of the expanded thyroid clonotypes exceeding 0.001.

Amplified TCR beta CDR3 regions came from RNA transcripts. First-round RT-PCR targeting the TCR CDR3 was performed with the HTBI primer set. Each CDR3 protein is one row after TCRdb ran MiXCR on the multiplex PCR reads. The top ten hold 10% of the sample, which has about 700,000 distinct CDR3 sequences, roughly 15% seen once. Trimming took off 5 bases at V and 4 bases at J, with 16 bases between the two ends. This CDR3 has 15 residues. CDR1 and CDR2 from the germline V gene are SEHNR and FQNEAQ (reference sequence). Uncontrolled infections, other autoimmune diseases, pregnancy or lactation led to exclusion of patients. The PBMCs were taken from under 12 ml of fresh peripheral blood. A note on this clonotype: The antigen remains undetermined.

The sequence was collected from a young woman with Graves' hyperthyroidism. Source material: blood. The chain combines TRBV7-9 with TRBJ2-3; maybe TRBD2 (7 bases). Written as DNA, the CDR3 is TGTGCCAGCAGCGACAGGACTAGTGGGGCAGATACGCAGTATTTT. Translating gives CASSDRTSGADTQYF.